This T cell receptor beta chain was observed in a study of cytomegalovirus exposure and HLA in healthy donors. Overall study findings and caveats: Most TCR sequences were uncommon, yet certain public TCRs appeared in many donors. Later examination showed HLA-associated TCR beta chains had greater clonal expansion than equally common others.

The CDR3 has 13 residues. V dropped 3 bases and J dropped 3 bases, with 9 bases sitting between them. Germline CDR1 SGHTA, CDR2 FQGNSA. On this clone itself: Its antigen remains unidentified.

The PCR employed 60 Vbeta primers together with 13 Jbeta primers. This table comes from immunoSEQ multiplex PCR, and its TCRdb copy is limited to in-frame clones, with some not included. The repertoire includes about 150,000 clones, about 80% of them detected once, and more than 10% sits in the top ten. The material sequenced was PBMCs. The chain is built from TRBV7-2 and TRBJ2-7, with TRBD1 as a possible D gene (6 bases). The sequence derives from a man aged 35-49 years in good health and CMV-seropositive. CDR3: CASSFGQRYEQYF. The CDR3 DNA is TGTGCCAGCAGCTTTGGACAGCGCTACGAGCAGTACTTC.